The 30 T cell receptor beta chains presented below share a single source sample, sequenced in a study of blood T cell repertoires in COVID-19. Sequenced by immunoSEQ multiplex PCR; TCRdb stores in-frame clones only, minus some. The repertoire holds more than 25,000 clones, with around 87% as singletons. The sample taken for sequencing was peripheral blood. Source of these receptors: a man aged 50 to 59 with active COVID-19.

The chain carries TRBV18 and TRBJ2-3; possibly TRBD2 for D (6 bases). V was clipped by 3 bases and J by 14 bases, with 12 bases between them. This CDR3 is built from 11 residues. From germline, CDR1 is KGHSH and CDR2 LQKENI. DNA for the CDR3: TGTGCCAGCTCACCCGGCGGGGCGGTGTATTTT. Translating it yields CASSPGGAVYF.

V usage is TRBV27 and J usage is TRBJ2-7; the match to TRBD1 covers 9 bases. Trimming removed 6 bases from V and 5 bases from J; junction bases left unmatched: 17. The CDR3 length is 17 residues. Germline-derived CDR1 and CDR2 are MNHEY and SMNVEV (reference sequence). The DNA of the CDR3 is TGTGCCAGCAGCCCGGGACAGGGACCCCATCCCTTCCACGAGCAGTACTTC. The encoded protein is CASSPGQGPHPFHEQYF.

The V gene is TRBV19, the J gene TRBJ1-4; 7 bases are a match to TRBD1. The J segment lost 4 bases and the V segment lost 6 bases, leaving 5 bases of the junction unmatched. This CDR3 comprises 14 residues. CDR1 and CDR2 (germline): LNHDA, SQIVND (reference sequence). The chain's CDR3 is CASRRDSRNEKLFF. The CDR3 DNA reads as TGTGCCAGTAGACGGGACAGTCGTAATGAAAAACTGTTTTTT.

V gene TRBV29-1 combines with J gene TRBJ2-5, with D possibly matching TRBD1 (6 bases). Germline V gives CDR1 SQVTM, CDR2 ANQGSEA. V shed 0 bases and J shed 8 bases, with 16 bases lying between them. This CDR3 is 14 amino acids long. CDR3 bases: TGCAGCGTTGAAGATCCGGGACATACCCTAACCCAGTACTTC. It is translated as CSVEDPGHTLTQYF.

The CDR3 nucleotides are TGTGCCTGGGGGGGACAGTTTAACTATGGCTACACCTTC. Encoded protein: CAWGGQFNYGYTF. The gene calls are TRBV30 and TRBJ1-2; TRBD1 matches 7 bases. V lost 5 bases, J lost 1 base, and 4 bases stayed unmatched. Germline V gene sequence: CDR1 GTSNPN, CDR2 SVGIG (reference sequence). The CDR3 has 13 residues. Full variable domain (remainder filled in from reference TRBV30 and TRBJ1-2): SQTIHQWPATLVQPVGSPLSLECTVEGTSNPNLYWYRQAAGRGLQLLFYSVGIGQISSEVPQNLSASRPQDRQFILSSKKLLLSDSGFYLCAWGGQFNYGYTFGSGTRLTVV.

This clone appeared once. As DNA, the CDR3 is TGTGCCAGCATCTCAACCGGGACTAGCGTCAAGGAGACCCAGTACTTC. Translation: CASISTGTSVKETQYF. The rearrangement uses TRBV7-9 and TRBJ2-5; 10 bases fit TRBD2. Germline lookup yields CDR1 SEHNR and CDR2 FQNEAQ (reference sequence). V was pared by 7 bases and J by 5 bases, with 13 bases of the junction left unmatched. This CDR3 region has 16 residues.

The DNA of the CDR3 is TGTGCCACCAGTGATCACAGGGATAGGGTGTATGGCTACACCTTC. Its protein product is CATSDHRDRVYGYTF. The chain is built from TRBV24-1 and TRBJ1-2; D is perhaps TRBD1 (6 bases). The CDR3 runs to 15 residues. Trimming pared 3 bases from V and 5 bases from J, leaving 15 bases between. From germline, CDR1 is KGHDR and CDR2 SFDVKD.

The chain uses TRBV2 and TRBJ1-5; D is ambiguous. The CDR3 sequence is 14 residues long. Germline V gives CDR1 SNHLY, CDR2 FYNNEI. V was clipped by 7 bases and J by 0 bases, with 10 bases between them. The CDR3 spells CASNVAYSNQPQHF. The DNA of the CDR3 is TGTGCCAGCAACGTAGCGTATAGCAATCAGCCCCAGCATTTT.

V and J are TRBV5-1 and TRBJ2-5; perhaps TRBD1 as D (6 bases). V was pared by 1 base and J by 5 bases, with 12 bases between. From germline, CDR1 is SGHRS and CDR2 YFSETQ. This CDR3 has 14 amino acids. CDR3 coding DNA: TGCGCCAGCAGCTTGTACAGGGAAGTGGAGACCCAGTACTTC. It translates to CASSLYREVETQYF. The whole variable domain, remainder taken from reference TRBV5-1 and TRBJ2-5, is KAGVTQTPRYLIKTRGQQVTLSCSPISGHRSVSWYQQTPGQGLQFLFEYFSETQRNKGNFPGRFSGRQFSNSRSEMNVSTLELGDSALYLCASSLYREVETQYFGPGTRLLVL.

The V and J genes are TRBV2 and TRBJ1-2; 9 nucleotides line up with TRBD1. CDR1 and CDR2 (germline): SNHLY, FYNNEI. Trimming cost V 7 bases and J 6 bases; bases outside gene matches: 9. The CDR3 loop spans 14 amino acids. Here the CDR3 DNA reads TGTGCCAGCAACGGACAGGGGTTGGACGATGGCTACACCTTC. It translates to CASNGQGLDDGYTF.

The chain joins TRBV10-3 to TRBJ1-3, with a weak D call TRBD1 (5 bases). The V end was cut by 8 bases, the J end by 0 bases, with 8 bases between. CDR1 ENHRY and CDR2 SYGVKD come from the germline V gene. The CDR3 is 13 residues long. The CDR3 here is CAIGGTSGNTIYF. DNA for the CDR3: TGTGCCATCGGGGGGACCTCTGGAAACACCATATATTTT.

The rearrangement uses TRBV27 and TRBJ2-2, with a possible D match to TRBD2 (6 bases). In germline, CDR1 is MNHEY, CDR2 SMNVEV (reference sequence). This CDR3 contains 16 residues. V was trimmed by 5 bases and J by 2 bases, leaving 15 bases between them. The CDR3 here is CASSRVRGTNTGELFF. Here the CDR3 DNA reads TGTGCCAGCAGTCGAGTTCGGGGGACCAACACCGGGGAGCTGTTTTTT.

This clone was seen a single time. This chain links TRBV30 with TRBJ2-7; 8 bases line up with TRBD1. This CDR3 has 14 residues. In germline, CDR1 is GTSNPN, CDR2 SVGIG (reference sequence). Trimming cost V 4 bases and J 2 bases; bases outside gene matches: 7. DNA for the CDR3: TGTGCCTGGAACCTCGAACAGGGGGCCTACGAGCAGTACGTC. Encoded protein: CAWNLEQGAYEQYV.

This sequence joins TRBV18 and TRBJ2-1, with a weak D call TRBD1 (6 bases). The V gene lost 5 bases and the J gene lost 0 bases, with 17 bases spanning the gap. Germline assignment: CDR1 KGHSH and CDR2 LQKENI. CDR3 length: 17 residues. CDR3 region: CASSNREGKSSYNEQFF. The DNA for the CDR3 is TGTGCCAGCTCAAACAGGGAAGGGAAGAGCTCCTACAATGAGCAGTTCTTC.

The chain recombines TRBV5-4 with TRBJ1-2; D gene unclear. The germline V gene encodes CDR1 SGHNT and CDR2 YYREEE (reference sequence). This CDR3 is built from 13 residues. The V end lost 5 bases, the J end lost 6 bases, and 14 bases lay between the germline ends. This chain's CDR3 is CASRPNREDGYTF. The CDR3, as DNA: TGTGCCAGCAGGCCAAACCGTGAGGATGGCTACACCTTC.

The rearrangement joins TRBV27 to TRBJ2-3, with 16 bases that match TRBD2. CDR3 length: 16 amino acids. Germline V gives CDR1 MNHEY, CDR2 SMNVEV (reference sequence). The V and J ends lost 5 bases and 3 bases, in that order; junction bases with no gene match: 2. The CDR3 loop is CASSPGLAGGTDTQYF. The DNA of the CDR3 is TGTGCCAGCAGTCCGGGACTAGCGGGGGGGACAGATACGCAGTATTTT.

The CDR3 region has the DNA TGTGCCAGCAGTTTATCTCGGGGGGGGCTGGTCTATGGCTACACCTTC. Protein sequence: CASSLSRGGLVYGYTF. V and J are TRBV28 and TRBJ1-2, with a tentative D call TRBD1 (6 bases). CDR1 and CDR2 (germline): MDHEN, SYDVKM. Deletions cut 1 base from V and 4 bases from J, with 16 bases between. The CDR3 totals 16 residues.

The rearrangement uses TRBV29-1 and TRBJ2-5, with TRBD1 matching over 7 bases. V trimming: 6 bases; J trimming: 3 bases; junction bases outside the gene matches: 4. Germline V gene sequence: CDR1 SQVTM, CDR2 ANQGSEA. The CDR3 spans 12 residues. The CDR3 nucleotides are TGCAGCGTCGCTACAGGGGAAGAGACCCAGTACTTC. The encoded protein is CSVATGEETQYF. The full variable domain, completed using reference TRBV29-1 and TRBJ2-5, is SAVISQKPSRDICQRGTSLTIQCQVDSQVTMMFWYRQQPGQSLTLIATANQGSEATYESGFVIDKFPISRPNLTFSTLTVSNMSPEDSSIYLCSVATGEETQYFGPGTRLLVL.

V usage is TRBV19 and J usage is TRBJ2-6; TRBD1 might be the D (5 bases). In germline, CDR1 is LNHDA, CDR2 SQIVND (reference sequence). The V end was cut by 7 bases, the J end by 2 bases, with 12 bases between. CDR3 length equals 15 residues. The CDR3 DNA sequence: TGTGCCAGTAATCAGGGAAGTACTGGGGCCAACGTCCTGACTTTC. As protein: CASNQGSTGANVLTF.

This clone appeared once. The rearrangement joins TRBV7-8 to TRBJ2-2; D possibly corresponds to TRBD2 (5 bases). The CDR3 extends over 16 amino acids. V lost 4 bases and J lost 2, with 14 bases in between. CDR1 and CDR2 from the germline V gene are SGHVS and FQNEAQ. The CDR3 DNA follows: TGTGCCAGCAGCTCCCAATCTGGGAGAAACACCGGGGAGCTGTTTTTT. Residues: CASSSQSGRNTGELFF.

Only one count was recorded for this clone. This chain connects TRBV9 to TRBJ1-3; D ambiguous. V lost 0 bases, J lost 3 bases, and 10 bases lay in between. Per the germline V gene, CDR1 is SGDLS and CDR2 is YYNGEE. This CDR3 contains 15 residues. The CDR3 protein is CASSVALGGGNTIYF. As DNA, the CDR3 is TGTGCCAGCAGCGTAGCTCTAGGCGGTGGAAACACCATATATTTT.

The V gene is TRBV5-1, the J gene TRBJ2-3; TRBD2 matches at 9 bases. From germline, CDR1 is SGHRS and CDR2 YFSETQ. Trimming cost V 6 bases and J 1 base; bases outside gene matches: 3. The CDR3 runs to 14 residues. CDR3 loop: CASIAGGGTDTQYF. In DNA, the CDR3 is TGCGCCAGCATTGCGGGAGGGGGCACAGATACGCAGTATTTT.

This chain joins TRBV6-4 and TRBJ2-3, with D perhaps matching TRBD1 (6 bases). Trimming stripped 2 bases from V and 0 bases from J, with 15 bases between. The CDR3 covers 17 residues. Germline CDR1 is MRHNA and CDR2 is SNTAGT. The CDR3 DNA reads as TGTGCCAGCAGTGACGGGCCGACAGGTCTTAGCACAGATACGCAGTATTTT. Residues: CASSDGPTGLSTDTQYF.

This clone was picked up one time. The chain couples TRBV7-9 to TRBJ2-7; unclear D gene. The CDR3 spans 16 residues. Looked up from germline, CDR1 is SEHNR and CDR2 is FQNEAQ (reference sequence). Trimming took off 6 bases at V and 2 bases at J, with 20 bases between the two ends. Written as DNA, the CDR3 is TGTGCCAGCAGTTTCTCCAGCGTAGAGAGCCCCTACGAGCAGTACTTC. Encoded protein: CASSFSSVESPYEQYF.

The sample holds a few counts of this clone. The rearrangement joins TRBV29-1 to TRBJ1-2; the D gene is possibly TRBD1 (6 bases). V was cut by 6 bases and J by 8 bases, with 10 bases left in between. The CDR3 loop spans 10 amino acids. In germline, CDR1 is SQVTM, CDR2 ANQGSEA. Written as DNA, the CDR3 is TGCAGCGTCCGGGACAACGGCTACACCTTC. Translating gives CSVRDNGYTF.

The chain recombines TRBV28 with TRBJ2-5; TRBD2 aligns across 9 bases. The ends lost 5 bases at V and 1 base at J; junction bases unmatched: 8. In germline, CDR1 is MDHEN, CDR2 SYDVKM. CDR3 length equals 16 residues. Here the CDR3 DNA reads TGTGCCAGCAGTATCCTTGGGGGACTAGCCCAAGAGACCCAGTACTTC. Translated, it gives CASSILGGLAQETQYF. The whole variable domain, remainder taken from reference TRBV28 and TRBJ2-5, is DVKVTQSSRYLVKRTGEKVFLECVQDMDHENMFWYRQDPGLGLRLIYFSYDVKMKEKGDIPEGYSVSREKKERFSLILESASTNQTSMYLCASSILGGLAQETQYFGPGTRLLVL.

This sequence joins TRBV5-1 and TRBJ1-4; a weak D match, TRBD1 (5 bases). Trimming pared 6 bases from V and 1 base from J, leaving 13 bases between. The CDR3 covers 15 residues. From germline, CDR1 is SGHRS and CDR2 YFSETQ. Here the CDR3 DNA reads TGCGCCAGCAACCCCTGGGGCGGAACTAATGAAAAACTGTTTTTT. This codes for CASNPWGGTNEKLFF.

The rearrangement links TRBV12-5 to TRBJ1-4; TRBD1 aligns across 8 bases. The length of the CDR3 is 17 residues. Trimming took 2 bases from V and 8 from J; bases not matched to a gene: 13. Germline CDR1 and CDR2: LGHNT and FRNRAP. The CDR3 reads CASGLSKSGGVREKLFF. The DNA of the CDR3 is TGTGCTAGTGGTTTGTCCAAATCAGGGGGCGTTCGGGAAAAACTGTTTTTT.

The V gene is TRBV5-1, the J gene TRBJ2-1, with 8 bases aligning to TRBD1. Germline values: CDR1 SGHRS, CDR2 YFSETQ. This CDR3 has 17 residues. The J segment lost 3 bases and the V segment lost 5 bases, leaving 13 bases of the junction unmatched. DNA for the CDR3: TGCGCCAGCAGGGGGGGACAGGAACAAGTCAGCTACAATGAGCAGTTCTTC. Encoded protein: CASRGGQEQVSYNEQFF.

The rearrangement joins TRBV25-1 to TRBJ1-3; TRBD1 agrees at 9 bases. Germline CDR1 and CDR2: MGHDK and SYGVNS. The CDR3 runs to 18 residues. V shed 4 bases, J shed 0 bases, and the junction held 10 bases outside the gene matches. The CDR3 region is CASSGGGQGGVSGNTIYF. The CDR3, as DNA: TGTGCCAGCAGTGGGGGGGGACAGGGTGGAGTCTCTGGAAACACCATATATTTT.